This T cell receptor (beta chain) was obtained from a study of OX40 agonist ivuxolimab in advanced cancers. Study-wide context: Ivuxolimab was an agonistic, fully human IgG2 monoclonal antibody directed against OX40 (CD134), a costimulatory receptor. Among the roughly 50 dose-escalation patients, around 19 had hepatocellular carcinoma, approximately 15 melanoma, 9 renal cell carcinoma and 9 head and neck cancer. Patients were allowed to have had prior anti-PD-1, anti-PD-L1 or anti-CTLA-4 therapy, and approximately 40% of the dose-escalation patients had previously received checkpoint inhibitors. The dose-escalation cohort was roughly 80% male with a mean age of approximately 60 years, ranging from roughly 20 to 80. Intravenous ivuxolimab was administered to patients every 2 weeks at six dose levels: 0.01, 0.1, 0.3, 1.5, 3 and 10 mg/kg. Three dose-escalation patients achieved partial responses, one with hepatocellular carcinoma and two with cutaneous melanoma. Peripheral TCRbeta sequencing aimed to test whether ivuxolimab altered TCR sequence diversity and caused clonal T-cell expansion. The paper reports the monotherapy dose-escalation portion (N of about 52 patients) of the phase I ivuxolimab trial. Broader findings and caveats from the paper: In the 0.1-3.0 mg/kg groups, partial responders were among the patients with the lowest normalized peripheral clonal expansion, particularly in CD8+ T cells. Clonal expansion of both CD4+ and CD8+ blood T cells was observed from baseline to week 6 at doses 0.1 to 3.0 mg/kg. After ivuxolimab, more expanded clones were found on average in CD8+ T cells than in CD4+ T cells. Low levels of normalized T-cell clonal expansion were also seen in some patients who did not respond. The antigen specificity of the peripheral T cells that underwent clonal expansion was not determined.

The trial excluded patients who had a history of autoimmune disease or who were on systemic immunosuppression. Peripheral blood for TCR sequencing was collected from all dose cohorts at baseline, on cycle 4 day 1, and on cycle 7 day 1. Samples came from an open-label, multicenter, first-in-human phase I dose-escalation trial of ivuxolimab. Adults with locally advanced or metastatic head and neck squamous cell, hepatocellular, melanoma or renal cell carcinoma were enrolled in the trial. Before TCR sequencing, CD4+ T cells and CD8+ T cells were sorted from peripheral blood as separate populations. In the case of this clone: The clone's antigen remains unknown. No quality values exist for individual bases; no much larger clone is one base distant.

There are 16 amino acids in the CDR3, from cysteine to phenylalanine inclusive. Only CDR3 DNA is held: 48 bases, read in frame from base 1. To sequence the TCRbeta CDR3 region, genomic DNA was isolated from the sorted cells. The immunoSEQ Assay was used for sequencing of TCRbeta CDR3 regions. TCRdb's version of the immuneACCESS table is confined to in-frame rearrangements and falls short of the full clone set. An unresolved V gene accounts for under half of the shortfall where checked; the remainder is of unknown origin. The sample table shows fewer than 75,000 clones, and about 89% are seen once. Of the sample, approximately 0.78% falls within the top ten clones.

The sequence joins TRBV21-1 to TRBJ1-2. TRBV21-1 is termed a pseudogene. This material consisted of CD4+ or CD8+ T cells sorted from blood, taken in a trial of the OX40 agonist ivuxolimab. The receptor comes from an adult with an advanced solid tumor such as melanoma, head and neck, liver or kidney cancer. The CDR3 corresponds to CASSGLVARKTYGHTF. The DNA reads as follows: TGTGCCAGCAGCGGGCTCGTAGCCAGAAAGACCTATGGCCACACCTTC.